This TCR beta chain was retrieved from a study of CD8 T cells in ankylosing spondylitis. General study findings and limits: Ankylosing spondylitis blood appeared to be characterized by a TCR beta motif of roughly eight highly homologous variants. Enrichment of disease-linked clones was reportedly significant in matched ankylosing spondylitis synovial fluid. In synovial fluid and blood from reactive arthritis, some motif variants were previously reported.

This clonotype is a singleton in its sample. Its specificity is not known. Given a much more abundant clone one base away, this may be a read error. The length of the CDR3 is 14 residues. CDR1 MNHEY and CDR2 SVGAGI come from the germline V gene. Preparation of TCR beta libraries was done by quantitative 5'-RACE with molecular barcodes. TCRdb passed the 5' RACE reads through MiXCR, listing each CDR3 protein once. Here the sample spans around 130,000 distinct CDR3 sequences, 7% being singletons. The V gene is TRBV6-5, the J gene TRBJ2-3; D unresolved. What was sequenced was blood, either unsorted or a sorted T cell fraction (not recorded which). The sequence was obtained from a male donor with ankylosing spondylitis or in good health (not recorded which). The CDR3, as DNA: TGTTCCAGCAGTTACTCAGGCAACACAGATACGCAGTATTTT. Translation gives CSSSYSGNTDTQYF.